These 17 T cell receptor beta chains were all obtained from the same sample, sequenced in a study of identical twins. TCRdb re-analysed the 5' RACE reads in MiXCR, keeping a single row per CDR3 protein. The repertoire holds more than 650,000 distinct CDR3 sequences, with 5.5% to 6.5% as singletons. Sequenced material: naive T cells sorted from blood. Receptors were obtained from a man between 18 and 29 years old in good health.

This clonotype was picked up many times. The chain has TRBV12-3 or TRBV12-4 and TRBJ2-1; a weak D match, TRBD2 (6 bases). The germline V and J ends were trimmed by 3 bases and 10 bases, with 13 bases remaining between them. This CDR3 is 13 amino acids long. The CDR3 nucleotides are TGTGCCAGCAGTTTTAATACGGGAGAGGAGCAGTTCTTC. It codes for CASSFNTGEEQFF.

This clonotype has only a few counts. The V gene is TRBV12-3 or TRBV12-4, the J gene TRBJ2-2; D remains ambiguous. CDR3 length: 12 amino acids. V lost 4 bases and J 8 bases, leaving 8 bases between the germline ends. The CDR3 nucleotides are TGTGCCAGCAGTTCCAGGAAGGGGGAGCTGTTTTTT. This sequence encodes CASSSRKGELFF.

The rearrangement uses TRBV12-3 or TRBV12-4 and TRBJ1-2; D is perhaps TRBD1 (6 bases). V was cut by 6 bases and J by 4 bases, with 12 bases left in between. CDR3 length: 13 residues. The CDR3 coding sequence is TGTGCCAGCAGCCTGGACAGAATCTATGGCTACACCTTC. Translation: CASSLDRIYGYTF.

The table lists this clonotype with many counts. The chain has TRBV6-1 and TRBJ2-7; the match to TRBD2 covers 12 bases. Germline loops: CDR1 MNHNS, CDR2 SASEGT. The CDR3 totals 13 residues. Trimming removed 6 bases from V and 7 bases from J; junction bases left unmatched: 4. The CDR3 nucleotides are TGTGCCAGCAGGCCTGGACTAGCGGGAGAGCAGTACTTC. It yields the protein CASRPGLAGEQYF.

The chain recombines TRBV30 with TRBJ1-4; D not resolved. The CDR3 runs to 15 residues. Trimming stripped 1 base from V and 1 base from J, with 10 bases between. The V gene's germline CDR1 is GTSNPN and CDR2 SVGIG (reference sequence). This CDR3 reads CAWSGARGTNEKLFF. CDR3 nucleotides: TGTGCCTGGAGTGGAGCCCGGGGAACTAATGAAAAACTGTTTTTT.

This clonotype was seen many times. The chain employs TRBV7-2 and TRBJ2-1; D may correspond to TRBD1 or TRBD2 (6 bases each). The V end lost 8 bases, the J end lost 4 bases, and 15 bases lay between the germline ends. Looked up from germline, CDR1 is SGHTA and CDR2 is FQGNSA. The CDR3 has 14 amino acids. CDR3 DNA sequence: TGTGCCAGCCTTAAGGGGGGTTCGTACAATGAGCAGTTCTTC. As protein: CASLKGGSYNEQFF.

This clonotype was counted only a few times. The chain carries TRBV19 and TRBJ2-1, with D maybe TRBD2 (6 bases). From germline, CDR1 is LNHDA and CDR2 SQIVND (reference sequence). V gave up 7 bases and J gave up 0 bases, with 16 bases separating them. CDR3 size: 16 residues. CDR3 sequence reads: CASTASGYSSYNEQFF. The CDR3 bases are TGTGCCAGTACAGCAAGCGGGTATAGCTCCTACAATGAGCAGTTCTTC.

This clonotype showed up many times. The chain has TRBV4-2 and TRBJ2-4; D remains unclear. Trimming took off 1 base at V and 8 bases at J, with 6 bases between the two ends. The length of the CDR3 is 12 residues. The germline CDR1 and CDR2 sequences are LGHNA and YNFKEQ. This chain's CDR3 is CASSQGPDIQYF. The CDR3 DNA sequence: TGTGCCAGCAGCCAAGGTCCTGACATTCAGTACTTC.

Concerning this clonotype itself: A much larger clone differs from this one at a single base, so this may be a read error. The rearrangement joins TRBV27 to TRBJ2-3, with 13 nucleotides matching TRBD2. CDR3 size: 15 residues. Germline V gene data show CDR1 as MNHEY and CDR2 as SMNVEV (reference sequence). V dropped 8 bases and J dropped 4; count of bases not matched to a gene: 6. The CDR3 loop reads CASGRLAGGADTQYF. CDR3 DNA sequence: TGTGCCAGCGGCCGACTAGCGGGAGGAGCAGATACGCAGTATTTT.

This clonotype has ten or more counts. The CDR3 here is CASSQPQEKKTQYF. The DNA of the CDR3 is TGTGCCAGCAGCCAACCACAGGAAAAAAAGACCCAGTACTTC. V usage is TRBV4-2 and J usage is TRBJ2-5; tentative D call: TRBD1 (5 bases). CDR1 LGHNA and CDR2 YNFKEQ come from the germline V gene. V lost 2 bases, J lost 6 bases, and 13 bases lay in between. CDR3 length: 14 amino acids.

The chain joins TRBV19 to TRBJ1-5, with 7 nucleotides matching TRBD1. Germline trimming cut 6 bases from V and 0 bases from J; bases unmatched to any gene: 8. The CDR3 contains 16 residues. The germline gives CDR1 LNHDA, CDR2 SQIVND (reference sequence). This chain's CDR3 is CASRTGASGSNQPQHF. DNA for the CDR3: TGTGCCAGTAGAACAGGGGCCAGTGGTAGCAATCAGCCCCAGCATTTT.

The chain joins TRBV28 to TRBJ2-7; maybe TRBD2 (6 bases). Germline CDR1 reads MDHEN; CDR2 reads SYDVKM. The CDR3 is 14 amino acids. V dropped 6 bases and J dropped 4 bases, with 16 bases sitting between them. The CDR3 loop is CASSPRGLPYEQYF. The CDR3 coding sequence is TGTGCCAGCAGCCCGAGGGGACTTCCATACGAGCAGTACTTC.

At least ten counts were recorded for this clonotype. The CDR3 sequence is CSVEGPALAGNYNEQFF. CDR3 nucleotide sequence: TGCAGCGTTGAAGGGCCCGCGCTAGCGGGGAACTACAATGAGCAGTTCTTC. This chain links TRBV29-1 with TRBJ2-1, with 9 bases aligning to TRBD2. This CDR3 is 17 amino acids long. Unmatched junction bases numbered 10, after V lost 1 base and J lost 3 bases. The germline V gene encodes CDR1 SQVTM and CDR2 ANQGSEA.

The table lists this clonotype with a few counts. The V call is TRBV12-5, the J call TRBJ2-7, with TRBD2 matching 11 bases. This CDR3 contains 14 residues. In germline, CDR1 is LGHNT, CDR2 FRNRAP. V dropped 6 bases and J dropped 3; count of bases not matched to a gene: 4. The CDR3 loop reads CASGNSGRDYEQYV. CDR3 coding DNA: TGTGCTAGTGGCAATAGCGGGAGGGACTACGAGCAGTACGTC.

J is TRBJ2-5 and V is TRBV15; D might be TRBD1 (5 bases). In germline, CDR1 is LNHNV, CDR2 YYDKDF (reference sequence). Trimming removed 1 base at V and 1 base at J, with 19 bases between. This CDR3 region has 18 residues. CDR3 sequence (DNA): TGTGCCACCAGCAGAGTGGTAGGGGTTCGGAAGGGCCAAGAGACCCAGTACTTC. This codes for CATSRVVGVRKGQETQYF.

The sample holds a few counts of this clonotype. This chain joins TRBV11-2 and TRBJ2-7; maybe TRBD1 (6 bases). This CDR3 comprises 14 residues. V was clipped by 5 bases and J by 3 bases, with 14 bases between them. In germline, CDR1 is SGHAT, CDR2 FQNNGV. CDR3 sequence: CASSPIDRYYEQYF. DNA for the CDR3: TGTGCCAGCAGCCCCATTGACAGGTACTACGAGCAGTACTTC.

This clonotype was counted ten times or more. This chain connects TRBV5-1 to TRBJ1-4; D might be TRBD1 (5 bases). Per the germline V gene, CDR1 is SGHRS and CDR2 is YFSETQ. The CDR3 totals 15 residues. V lost 0 bases, J lost 8 bases, and 14 bases lay in between. CDR3 coding DNA: TGCGCCAGCAGCTTGGCTTCGGGGGTAGGAGAAAAACTGTTTTTT. As protein: CASSLASGVGEKLFF.